Listed here are 28 T cell receptor beta chains from one sample, sequenced in a study of identifying expanded T cells in peripheral blood. Clones were read by immunoSEQ multiplex PCR, and TCRdb kept only the in-frame ones, dropping some. Seen here are under 95,000 clones, 75% to 90% observed once, and the top ten hold 2.5% to 3.5%. The specimen was blood. The receptors come from a person aged 18-70 years in good health.

J is TRBJ1-1 and V is TRBV18; D unresolved. The V end lost 5 bases, the J end lost 0 bases, and 16 bases lay between the germline ends. CDR3 length equals 16 residues. CDR1 KGHSH and CDR2 LQKENI come from the germline V gene. CDR3 protein: CASSFDFPLMNTEAFF. CDR3 DNA sequence: TGTGCCAGCTCATTTGATTTCCCTCTCATGAACACTGAAGCTTTCTTT.

The chain uses TRBV19 and TRBJ1-1, with D tentatively TRBD1 (5 bases). This CDR3 is 12 amino acids long. The V gene lost 8 bases and the J gene lost 1 base, with 8 bases spanning the gap. CDR1 and CDR2 from the germline V gene are LNHDA and SQIVND (reference sequence). CDR3 loop: CASGGRNTEAFF. CDR3 sequence (DNA): TGTGCCAGTGGGGGGAGGAACACTGAAGCTTTCTTT.

This CDR3 is CASGRDRNTEAFF. The DNA of the CDR3 is TGTGCTAGTGGCCGAGACAGGAACACTGAAGCTTTCTTT. V usage is TRBV12-5 and J usage is TRBJ1-1, with D tentatively TRBD1 (5 bases). The V gene lost 6 bases and the J gene lost 1 base, with 9 bases spanning the gap. Germline assignment: CDR1 LGHNT and CDR2 FRNRAP. The length of the CDR3 is 13 residues.

V is TRBV6-5 and J is TRBJ1-5, with TRBD1 as a possible D gene (6 bases). Trimming removed 5 bases from V and 6 bases from J, with 11 bases in between. This CDR3 is 13 amino acids long. Germline lookup yields CDR1 MNHEY and CDR2 SVGAGI. CDR3 bases: TGTGCCAGCAGTCGCGTCAGGGGTCAGCCCCAGCATTTT. Protein sequence: CASSRVRGQPQHF.

V gene TRBV5-1 combines with J gene TRBJ2-3; D not certain. The germline gives CDR1 SGHRS, CDR2 YFSETQ. The CDR3 is 14 residues long. Trimming removed 1 base at V and 1 base at J, with 7 bases between. The CDR3 DNA sequence: TGCGCCAGCAGCTTGTTTCAGGGCACAGATACGCAGTATTTT. Its protein product is CASSLFQGTDTQYF.

The chain has TRBV7-2 and TRBJ2-3; D may correspond to TRBD1 or TRBD2 (5 bases each). V gave up 1 base and J gave up 2 bases, with 13 bases separating them. The CDR3 is 16 amino acids. Germline CDR1 SGHTA, CDR2 FQGNSA. CDR3 nucleotides: TGTGCCAGCAGCTTAGAGGGGCTAGCTTACACAGATACGCAGTATTTT. Translation gives CASSLEGLAYTDTQYF.

In its sample, this clone was seen once. The chain carries TRBV6-5 and TRBJ2-5, with a weak D call TRBD1 (6 bases). Per germline, CDR1 MNHEY and CDR2 SVGAGI. Trimming removed 8 bases from V and 5 bases from J, with 15 bases in between. This CDR3 region has 13 residues. The CDR3 sequence: CASGTGSVETQYF. The CDR3 nucleotides read TGTGCCAGCGGAACAGGGTCGGTGGAGACCCAGTACTTC.

This clone has just a few counts. The chain employs TRBV9 and TRBJ1-1, with D hard to call. Trimming stripped 1 base from V and 5 bases from J, with 9 bases between. CDR1 is SGDLS, CDR2 YYNGEE, per germline. CDR3 size: 13 residues. The DNA for the CDR3 is TGTGCCAGCAGCGTATCGGGGAGTACTGAAGCTTTCTTT. Amino acids: CASSVSGSTEAFF.

The chain uses TRBV7-2 and TRBJ2-3; TRBD2 aligns across 8 bases. Germline lookup yields CDR1 SGHTA and CDR2 FQGNSA. This CDR3 spans 15 amino acids. V shed 5 bases and J 3 bases; nucleotides not matched to a gene: 7. The chain's CDR3 is CASSRSGRGTDTQYF. The CDR3 DNA reads TGTGCCAGCAGCAGAAGCGGGAGAGGGACAGATACGCAGTATTTT. The full variable domain, with the rest looked up from reference TRBV7-2 and TRBJ2-3, is GAGVSQSPSNKVTEKGKDVELRCDPISGHTALYWYRQSLGQGLEFLIYFQGNSAPDKSGLPSDRFSAERTGGSVSTLTIQRTQQEDSAVYLCASSRSGRGTDTQYFGPGTRLTVL.

This clone has a single count. This sequence joins TRBV28 and TRBJ1-5; tentative D call: TRBD1 (5 bases). Germline CDR1 reads MDHEN; CDR2 reads SYDVKM. The CDR3 consists of 14 residues. V was shortened by 4 bases and J by 0 bases, with 7 bases between the two germline ends. CDR3 in amino acids: CASSWGFSNQPQHF. The CDR3 nucleotides are TGTGCCAGCAGTTGGGGGTTTAGCAATCAGCCCCAGCATTTT.

Here the CDR3 reads CASSFSGFEKLFF. The CDR3 bases are TGTGCCAGCAGTTTCTCTGGGTTTGAAAAACTGTTTTTT. This rearrangement joins TRBV27 to TRBJ1-4; unclear D gene. V was trimmed by 3 bases and J by 7 bases, leaving 9 bases between them. The CDR3 totals 13 residues. CDR1 MNHEY and CDR2 SMNVEV come from the germline V gene (reference sequence). Supplemented by reference TRBV27 and TRBJ1-4, the full variable domain reads EAQVTQNPRYLITVTGKKLTVTCSQNMNHEYMSWYRQDPGLGLRQIYYSMNVEVTDKGDVPEGYKVSRKEKRNFPLILESPSPNQTSLYFCASSFSGFEKLFFGSGTQLSVL.

This chain uses TRBV4-3 with TRBJ2-7; no reliable D call. Trimming cost V 1 base and J 3 bases, with 7 bases left between them. Germline CDR1 LGHNA, CDR2 YSLEER. The CDR3 spans 13 residues. The CDR3: CASSQARFYEQYF. The CDR3 region has the DNA TGCGCCAGCAGCCAAGCCCGATTCTACGAGCAGTACTTC.

The chain joins TRBV2 to TRBJ2-7; 13 nucleotides line up with TRBD2. The CDR3 sequence is 15 residues long. The trim removed 3 bases at V and 2 bases at J, leaving 1 base unmatched. In germline, CDR1 is SNHLY, CDR2 FYNNEI. The CDR3 spells CASSEGTSGTYEQYF. CDR3 bases: TGTGCCAGCAGTGAGGGGACTAGCGGGACCTACGAGCAGTACTTC.

V is TRBV7-2 and J is TRBJ1-1; D unclear. This CDR3 is built from 14 residues. The V end lost 2 bases, the J end lost 3 bases, and 10 bases lay between the germline ends. Germline lookup yields CDR1 SGHTA and CDR2 FQGNSA. The CDR3 protein is CASSLRVGDTEAFF. The CDR3 bases are TGTGCCAGCAGCTTAAGGGTTGGGGACACTGAAGCTTTCTTT.

The chain couples TRBV4-3 to TRBJ2-1; 11 bases are a match to TRBD2. In germline, CDR1 is LGHNA, CDR2 YSLEER. V shed 0 bases and J 5 bases; nucleotides not matched to a gene: 6. The CDR3 has 17 residues. The CDR3 protein is CASSQDIRGLADNEQFF. CDR3 coding DNA: TGCGCCAGCAGCCAAGATATAAGGGGACTAGCGGACAATGAGCAGTTCTTC.

The chain links TRBV6-1 to TRBJ2-7, with a weak D call TRBD2 (6 bases). The CDR3 sequence is 15 residues long. From germline, CDR1 is MNHNS and CDR2 SASEGT. Trimming shortened V by 6 bases and J by 0 bases, and 15 bases separated the two germline ends. The chain's CDR3 is CASRPPGGVSYEQYF. For the CDR3, the DNA is TGTGCCAGCAGGCCCCCCGGGGGAGTCTCCTACGAGCAGTACTTC.

V gene TRBV18 combines with J gene TRBJ1-3; D unclear. The CDR3 totals 17 residues. Germline V gene sequence: CDR1 KGHSH, CDR2 LQKENI. Trimming took 1 base from V and 0 from J, leaving 13 bases between them. The CDR3 region is CASSPLKNGNSGNTIYF. The CDR3 nucleotides are TGTGCCAGCTCACCACTAAAAAATGGCAACTCTGGAAACACCATATATTTT.

V gene TRBV29-1 combines with J gene TRBJ2-7; possibly TRBD2 for D (6 bases). Germline lookup yields CDR1 SQVTM and CDR2 ANQGSEA. The CDR3 is 11 residues long. V was cut by 6 bases and J by 6 bases, with 12 bases left in between. The CDR3 nucleotides are TGCAGCGTGAGGGACTTCCCCGAGCAGTACTTC. Protein sequence: CSVRDFPEQYF.

V and J are TRBV4-2 and TRBJ2-1; 12 bases line up with TRBD1. In germline, CDR1 is LGHNA, CDR2 YNFKEQ. The CDR3 runs to 17 residues. J gave up 6 bases and V 2 bases, and 8 bases lay outside the gene matches. Written as DNA, the CDR3 is TGTGCCAGCAGCCAATCCGGGACAGGGGGCTTGGGCAATGAGCAGTTCTTC. Translating it yields CASSQSGTGGLGNEQFF.

In the case of this clone: The same CDR3 is also encoded by other DNA sequences in this sample. The V and J genes are TRBV5-1 and TRBJ2-5; possible D gene TRBD1, 5 bases. CDR1 SGHRS and CDR2 YFSETQ come from the germline V gene. This CDR3 has 13 residues. V dropped 2 bases and J dropped 3 bases, with 8 bases sitting between them. The CDR3 DNA reads as TGCGCCAGCAGCTTACAGGTGGAAGAGACCCAGTACTTC. Translating gives CASSLQVEETQYF. The variable domain in full, with the rest retrieved from reference TRBV5-1 and TRBJ2-5, is KAGVTQTPRYLIKTRGQQVTLSCSPISGHRSVSWYQQTPGQGLQFLFEYFSETQRNKGNFPGRFSGRQFSNSRSEMNVSTLELGDSALYLCASSLQVEETQYFGPGTRLLVL.

This chain joins TRBV9 and TRBJ2-5; TRBD2 matches at 11 bases. CDR3 length: 16 amino acids. Trimming cost V 0 bases and J 5 bases; bases outside gene matches: 6. Germline assignment: CDR1 SGDLS and CDR2 YYNGEE. The CDR3 loop reads CASSVGSGGAGETQYF. For the CDR3, the DNA is TGTGCCAGCAGCGTAGGTAGCGGGGGGGCCGGGGAGACCCAGTACTTC.

The chain recombines TRBV12-5 with TRBJ1-2; no definite D call. This CDR3 spans 15 amino acids. The V end was cut by 6 bases, the J end by 3 bases, with 17 bases between. In germline, CDR1 is LGHNT, CDR2 FRNRAP. The CDR3 DNA sequence: TGTGCTAGTGGAATTCGCCCCGGGATGGACTATGGCTACACCTTC. Translation: CASGIRPGMDYGYTF.

The CDR3 bases are TGCGCCAGCAGCTTGCAGTCAGGGAGTAGCTCCTACAATGAGCAGTTCTTC. This encodes CASSLQSGSSSYNEQFF. The chain uses TRBV5-1 and TRBJ2-1; D is perhaps TRBD1 or TRBD2 (5 bases each). Germline lookup yields CDR1 SGHRS and CDR2 YFSETQ. V dropped 1 base and J dropped 0 bases, with 14 bases sitting between them. This CDR3 region has 17 residues.

The J gene is TRBJ2-7, the V gene TRBV18, with TRBD1 as a possible D gene (5 bases). Germline V gives CDR1 KGHSH, CDR2 LQKENI. The CDR3 extends over 14 amino acids. V was clipped by 2 bases and J by 4 bases, with 12 bases between them. The CDR3 loop is CASSPTSRVYEQYF. The DNA of the CDR3 is TGTGCCAGCTCACCAACATCCAGGGTATACGAGCAGTACTTC.

The V gene is TRBV27, the J gene TRBJ1-1; D uncertain. The CDR3 consists of 13 residues. Trimming left V 2 bases short and J 8 bases short, with 12 bases between. Germline V gene data show CDR1 as MNHEY and CDR2 as SMNVEV (reference sequence). In DNA, the CDR3 is TGTGCCAGCAGTTTAAGAGTCGGGGTCGAAGCTTTCTTT. This sequence encodes CASSLRVGVEAFF.

This clone came up once. The chain links TRBV10-3 to TRBJ1-5, with a possible D match to TRBD1 (5 bases). The V gene lost 0 bases and the J gene lost 2 bases, with 8 bases spanning the gap. Germline-derived CDR1 and CDR2 are ENHRY and SYGVKD. This CDR3 region has 15 residues. The CDR3, as DNA: TGTGCCATCAGTGAGTCTTCGGGGGGCAATCAGCCCCAGCATTTT. Its translation is CAISESSGGNQPQHF.

The sample holds one count of this clone. V gene TRBV5-4 combines with J gene TRBJ2-3, with TRBD2 as a possible D gene (6 bases). Per germline, CDR1 SGHNT and CDR2 YYREEE (reference sequence). The CDR3 has 15 residues. V was cut by 4 bases and J by 2 bases, with 14 bases left in between. The CDR3 loop reads CASSRGLSVTDTQYF. The DNA of the CDR3 is TGTGCCAGCAGCCGGGGACTCTCCGTCACAGATACGCAGTATTTT.

The J gene is TRBJ1-2, the V gene TRBV28; 8 positions match TRBD1. Trimming cost V 6 bases and J 10 bases; bases outside gene matches: 13. The length of the CDR3 is 14 residues. In germline, CDR1 is MDHEN, CDR2 SYDVKM. The CDR3 loop reads CASRPSPPGGNYTF. As DNA, the CDR3 is TGTGCCAGCAGACCCTCCCCCCCAGGGGGCAACTACACCTTC.